This record covers a single T cell receptor (beta chain). The antigen is undetermined. TCRdb's table, derived via immunoSEQ multiplex PCR, lists solely in-frame clones and lacks some. The data show over 850,000 clones, around 82% seen once. All donors qualified as healthy HIV-negative adults and had experienced no recent acute infections or vaccinations. This entry belongs to a study of shared clonotypes between healthy human individuals. Overall study findings and caveats: Shared clonotypes: 4.5% to 6% naive CD4, roughly 3.5% naive CD8, under 2.5% memory CD4, approximately 0.41% memory CD8. Genetic and exposure-history diversity was limited by the small donor number.

Germline V gives CDR1 SGHRS, CDR2 YFSETQ. The ends were cut back, 4 bases at V and 0 bases at J, with 8 bases in the middle. CDR3 size: 15 residues. J is TRBJ2-6 and V is TRBV5-1; D is ambiguous. Specimen: memory CD4+ T cells from PBMCs. The subset denotes: CD45RA-negative fraction. This clonotype originated in a young man in good health. Some clones in this sample may be carry-over from other donors' samples. The CDR3 sequence is CASSEGRSGANVLTF. CDR3 nucleotide sequence: TGCGCCAGCAGCGAAGGTCGCTCTGGGGCCAACGTCCTGACTTTC.